This TCR beta chain was identified during a study of blood T cell repertoires in COVID-19. Study background: Some COVID-19 samples were acute and others convalescent; all came from the United States, Italy and Spain.

Per the study methods: Researchers report that nucleated cell counts were estimated from reference gene primer amplification. The protocol was immunoSEQ multiplex PCR, while the TCRdb copy is restricted to in-frame clones and leaves out a portion. That table is the source of V, J and clone size, and D and trimming were worked out from the DNA. Of approximately 260,000 clones in the sample, about 90% were seen once. Germline CDR1 reads SGHRS; CDR2 reads YFSETQ. V lost 3 bases and J lost 0; bases outside the gene matches: 6. This CDR3 region has 16 residues. The sequenced sample consisted of PBMCs or T cells enriched from blood (not recorded which). The chain joins TRBV5-1 to TRBJ2-1; 7 bases are shared with TRBD1. The receptor comes from a woman aged 18-29 years who had recovered from COVID-19. CDR3 DNA: TGCGCCAGCAGCTCAGGACAGGTCAGCTCCTACAATGAGCAGTTCTTC. It is translated as CASSSGQVSSYNEQFF.